The 19 T cell receptor beta chains below all came from one sample that was sequenced in a study of beta chain features in type 1 diabetes. cDNA synthesis used the whole RNA isolate, giving expressed TCRB sequences. Libraries were prepared by immunoSEQ multiplex PCR; TCRdb keeps only in-frame clonotypes and omits some of them. This repertoire shows hundreds of thousands of clones, roughly 15% found once; its top ten account for approximately 7%. Sequenced sample: central memory CD4+ T cells from blood. Receptors were obtained from a man aged 25 to 45 in good health.

This clone has more than one count but fewer than ten. The chain links TRBV6-6 to TRBJ1-1, with D perhaps TRBD1 (5 bases). There are 13 residues in the CDR3. Germline loops: CDR1 MNHNY, CDR2 SVGAGI (reference sequence). Deletions cut 2 bases from V and 4 bases from J, with 8 bases between. The CDR3 DNA reads TGTGCCAGCAGTTACAGGGGCGGCACTGAAGCTTTCTTT. This gives the protein CASSYRGGTEAFF.

This CDR3 is CASRSIGGPTSNEQFF. DNA for the CDR3: TGTGCCAGCCGGTCGATTGGTGGGCCCACCTCCAATGAGCAGTTCTTC. V and J are TRBV5-4 and TRBJ2-1; D unresolved. The CDR3 runs to 16 residues. Deletions cut 7 bases from V and 6 bases from J, with 23 bases between. CDR1 and CDR2 from the germline V gene are SGHNT and YYREEE (reference sequence).

As to this clone: Other DNA sequences from this sample encode an identical CDR3 as well. The gene calls are TRBV7-8 and TRBJ2-5; D ambiguous. The germline V gene encodes CDR1 SGHVS and CDR2 FQNEAQ. This CDR3 is 11 amino acids long. Trimming removed 5 bases from V and 1 base from J, with 2 bases in between. CDR3 protein: CASSLQETQYF. The CDR3 DNA reads TGTGCCAGCAGCCTCCAAGAGACCCAGTACTTC.

This clone was counted a few times. The V call is TRBV4-3, the J call TRBJ2-7; 9 bases map to TRBD1. The CDR3 contains 18 residues. Germline trimming cut 1 base from V and 2 bases from J; bases unmatched to any gene: 12. CDR1 is LGHNA and CDR2 is YSLEER in the germline V gene. Here the CDR3 reads CASSQVSGQGWGTYEQYF. DNA for the CDR3: TGCGCCAGCAGCCAAGTTTCAGGACAGGGGTGGGGAACCTACGAGCAGTACTTC.

There are a few counts of this clone. The V and J genes are TRBV6-4 and TRBJ2-2; 7 bases align to TRBD1. The germline CDR1 and CDR2 sequences are MRHNA and SNTAGT. V lost 5 bases, J lost 3 bases, and 6 bases stayed unmatched. CDR3 length: 15 amino acids. The DNA for the CDR3 is TGTGCCAGCAGTCCGGACAGGCTCTACACCGGGGAGCTGTTTTTT. This gives the protein CASSPDRLYTGELFF.

This clone showed up just a few times. The CDR3: CASSLAAGPYQETQYF. The DNA for the CDR3 is TGTGCCAGCAGCTTGGCGGCGGGTCCGTACCAAGAGACCCAGTACTTC. The chain is built from TRBV5-4 and TRBJ2-5; possible D gene TRBD2, 5 bases. V shed 0 bases and J shed 0 bases, with 12 bases lying between them. Germline V gives CDR1 SGHNT, CDR2 YYREEE (reference sequence). The length of the CDR3 is 16 residues.

This clone appeared a few times. The rearrangement joins TRBV7-9 to TRBJ2-3; 9 bases align to TRBD2. The CDR3 runs 15 residues. V shed 3 bases, J shed 3 bases, and the junction held 4 bases outside the gene matches. Germline CDR1 is SEHNR and CDR2 is FQNEAQ (reference sequence). CDR3 residues: CASSFSGGQTDTQYF. The DNA for the CDR3 is TGTGCCAGCAGCTTTAGCGGGGGCCAAACAGATACGCAGTATTTT.

This clone turned up a few times. The J gene is TRBJ2-3, the V gene TRBV5-1; D not resolved. Germline V gives CDR1 SGHRS, CDR2 YFSETQ. There are 15 residues in the CDR3. Trimming removed 0 bases from V and 4 bases from J, with 12 bases in between. CDR3 in amino acids: CASSLGSSRADTQYF. CDR3 sequence (DNA): TGCGCCAGCAGCTTGGGTAGCTCCCGTGCAGATACGCAGTATTTT.

The chain links TRBV7-2 to TRBJ1-1, with 12 bases that match TRBD1. The V and J ends lost 5 bases and 11 bases, in that order; junction bases with no gene match: 6. Germline CDR1 SGHTA, CDR2 FQGNSA. CDR3 length equals 13 residues. The CDR3 DNA follows: TGTGCCAGCAGCACCCGGGACAGGGGGCCCGCTTTCTTT. Amino acids: CASSTRDRGPAFF. Looking up the rest from reference TRBV7-2 and TRBJ1-1 gives the full variable domain: GAGVSQSPSNKVTEKGKDVELRCDPISGHTALYWYRQSLGQGLEFLIYFQGNSAPDKSGLPSDRFSAERTGGSVSTLTIQRTQQEDSAVYLCASSTRDRGPAFFGQGTRLTVV.

This clone was seen a few times. V usage is TRBV5-4 and J usage is TRBJ2-7, with 7 bases identical to TRBD1. Germline loops: CDR1 SGHNT, CDR2 YYREEE (reference sequence). CDR3 length: 13 amino acids. The V gene end was trimmed by 3 bases and the J gene end by 2 bases; junction bases not matched to a gene: 2. DNA of the CDR3: TGTGCCAGCAGCTCCGGGACAGCCTACGAGCAGTACTTC. Translating it yields CASSSGTAYEQYF.

This clone was seen only a few times. At one boundary the junction diverges from the germline segment, which might be a read error. V is TRBV6-5 and J is TRBJ1-1; 8 bases fit TRBD1. This CDR3 region has 15 residues. Germline V gene sequence: CDR1 MNHEY, CDR2 SVGAGI. CDR3 sequence reads: CAISGDRRGQTEAFF. As DNA, the CDR3 is TGTGCCATCAGTGGCGACCGCAGGGGGCAGACTGAAGCTTTCTTT.

This chain joins TRBV27 and TRBJ2-5; possibly TRBD2 for D (7 bases). V dropped 6 bases and J dropped 4 bases, with 15 bases sitting between them. The length of the CDR3 is 14 residues. Germline loops: CDR1 MNHEY, CDR2 SMNVEV (reference sequence). CDR3 nucleotide sequence: TGTGCCAGCAGGGCCCAAGGGGGGGGAGAGACCCAGTACTTC. Translation: CASRAQGGGETQYF.

There are many counts of this clone. J is TRBJ2-3 and V is TRBV15; D ambiguous. This CDR3 has 12 residues. V was clipped by 4 bases and J by 4 bases, with 6 bases between them. Germline-derived CDR1 and CDR2 are LNHNV and YYDKDF (reference sequence). In DNA, the CDR3 is TGTGCCACCAGCACACATTCAGATACGCAGTATTTT. It codes for CATSTHSDTQYF.

This clone was seen a few times. The chain combines TRBV25-1 with TRBJ2-3; D gene ambiguous. Germline values: CDR1 MGHDK, CDR2 SYGVNS. The CDR3 consists of 11 residues. Trimming took off 2 bases at V and 5 bases at J, with 2 bases between the two ends. This CDR3 reads CASSERDTQYF. CDR3 DNA: TGTGCCAGCAGTGAAAGAGATACGCAGTATTTT.

The sample holds a few counts of this clone. This sequence joins TRBV29-1 and TRBJ2-4, with 11 bases matching TRBD1. Per germline, CDR1 SQVTM and CDR2 ANQGSEA. This CDR3 contains 15 residues. Trimming removed 6 bases from V and 5 bases from J; junction bases left unmatched: 9. CDR3 bases: TGCAGCGTCGCCGGGACAGGGGGTGTCCAAAACATTCAGTACTTC. It encodes CSVAGTGGVQNIQYF.

This clone was seen a handful of times. The rearrangement joins TRBV7-2 to TRBJ1-1; D may be TRBD1 (5 bases). This CDR3 contains 14 residues. Germline V gives CDR1 SGHTA, CDR2 FQGNSA. The V end was cut by 7 bases, the J end by 5 bases, with 17 bases between. The CDR3 protein is CASTTLGGGTEAFF. The CDR3 DNA reads as TGTGCCAGCACCACCCTGGGGGGAGGTACTGAAGCTTTCTTT.

The gene calls are TRBV19 and TRBJ2-1; D perhaps matches TRBD2 (6 bases). CDR1 and CDR2 (germline): LNHDA, SQIVND (reference sequence). V lost 1 base, J lost 10 bases, and 14 bases lay in between. The CDR3 spans 14 residues. The DNA of the CDR3 is TGTGCCAGTAGTATAGGACTAGGTGTTTTCGAGCAGTTCTTC. Its translation: CASSIGLGVFEQFF.

This rearrangement joins TRBV30 to TRBJ2-3, with D possibly being TRBD1 (5 bases). Germline V lookup: CDR1 GTSNPN, CDR2 SVGIG (reference sequence). Trimming pared 5 bases from V and 1 base from J, leaving 19 bases between. The CDR3 runs to 16 residues. The CDR3 sequence is CAWSFYAGHGTDTQYF. In DNA, the CDR3 is TGTGCCTGGTCGTTTTATGCAGGGCATGGCACAGATACGCAGTATTTT. The whole variable domain, remainder taken from reference TRBV30 and TRBJ2-3, is SQTIHQWPATLVQPVGSPLSLECTVEGTSNPNLYWYRQAAGRGLQLLFYSVGIGQISSEVPQNLSASRPQDRQFILSSKKLLLSDSGFYLCAWSFYAGHGTDTQYFGPGTRLTVL.

V usage is TRBV9 and J usage is TRBJ2-2; TRBD2 matches at 9 bases. With 0 bases clipped from V and 6 bases from J, the junction kept 6 bases outside the gene matches. The germline gives CDR1 SGDLS, CDR2 YYNGEE. The CDR3 sequence is 16 residues long. The CDR3 DNA follows: TGTGCCAGCAGCGTAGTAACTAGCGGGCGGTCCGGGGAGCTGTTTTTT. It codes for CASSVVTSGRSGELFF.